The 32 T cell receptor beta chains presented below share a single source sample, sequenced in a study of T cells in Graves' hyperthyroidism and ophthalmopathy. Amplified TCR beta CDR3 regions derived from RNA transcripts. The HTBI primer set was used in a first-round RT-PCR of the TCR CDR3. TCRdb reanalysed the multiplex PCR reads using MiXCR and keeps one entry per CDR3 protein. The sample records 600,000 or so distinct CDR3 sequences, 13% to 15% being singletons. The sample comprised blood. The receptors come from a woman aged 18-30 years with Graves' ophthalmopathy.

This clonotype was detected only a few times. V is TRBV6-6 and J is TRBJ2-4; 13 positions match TRBD2. Trimming cost V 0 bases and J 7 bases; bases outside gene matches: 3. From germline, CDR1 is MNHNY and CDR2 SVGAGI (reference sequence). The CDR3 is 16 residues long. The DNA of the CDR3 is TGTGCCAGCAGTTACTCGGGACTAGCGGGAATGAACATTCAGTACTTC. This codes for CASSYSGLAGMNIQYF.

This clonotype was recorded many times. This chain joins TRBV2 and TRBJ1-1; D might be TRBD1 (5 bases). Germline V CDR1 and CDR2: SNHLY, FYNNEI. This CDR3 has 15 residues. V dropped 7 bases and J dropped 0 bases, with 15 bases sitting between them. In DNA form, the CDR3 reads TGTGCCAGCACTGACCTTGGGGGGGTGAACACTGAAGCTTTCTTT. Protein sequence: CASTDLGGVNTEAFF.

For this clonotype: No conserved phenylalanine or tryptophan is present at the end of the CDR3, so a read error is the likely explanation. The V call is TRBV7-6, the J call TRBJ1-6; tentatively, D is TRBD1 (6 bases). CDR1 SGHVS and CDR2 FNYEAQ come from the germline V gene. Trimming shortened V by 5 bases and J by 8 bases, and 19 bases separated the two germline ends. The CDR3 sequence is 16 residues long. CDR3 bases: TGTGCCAGCAGCCGGGGGGCCCCCGCCGTGGATTCACCCCTCCACTCT. Translation gives CASSRGAPAVDSPLHS.

V and J are TRBV4-3 and TRBJ1-5; D remains unclear. The CDR3 is 15 amino acids. Deletions cut 0 bases from V and 4 bases from J, with 10 bases between. Germline V gene lookup returns CDR1 LGHNA and CDR2 YSLEER. The CDR3 DNA sequence: TGCGCCAGCAGCCAAGATTGGGCAGAAAATCAGCCCCAGCATTTT. Its translation: CASSQDWAENQPQHF.

J is TRBJ2-2 and V is TRBV6-5; D uncertain. The CDR3 is 15 amino acids. V gave up 4 bases and J gave up 7 bases, with 16 bases separating them. Germline CDR1 and CDR2: MNHEY and SVGAGI. This CDR3 is CASSSAAVFIGELFF. As DNA, the CDR3 is TGTGCCAGCAGTTCGGCGGCGGTTTTCATCGGGGAGCTGTTTTTT.

This chain links TRBV24-1 with TRBJ2-4; 7 bases fit TRBD2. Trimming at V came to 3 bases and at J to 7 bases, leaving 8 bases not matched to a gene. The germline CDR1 and CDR2 sequences are KGHDR and SFDVKD. This CDR3 region has 15 residues. The CDR3 spells CATSDRRAGGNIQYF. The DNA for the CDR3 is TGTGCCACCAGTGATAGGAGGGCCGGGGGGAACATTCAGTACTTC.

The chain employs TRBV14 and TRBJ1-2, with 7 bases fitting TRBD1. Germline CDR1 and CDR2: SGHDN and FVKESK. The CDR3 has 18 amino acids. V lost 0 bases, J lost 4 bases, and 14 bases stayed unmatched. As DNA, the CDR3 is TGTGCCAGCAGCCAAGAAGCCCCCCGGACAGGAGCTCTCTATGGCTACACCTTC. Translating it yields CASSQEAPRTGALYGYTF.

In its sample, this clonotype was seen a few times. The CDR3 loop is CASSSQGHSYEQYF. Written as DNA, the CDR3 is TGTGCCAGCAGCTCCCAGGGACACTCCTACGAGCAGTACTTC. V and J are TRBV9 and TRBJ2-7; D possibly corresponds to TRBD1 (6 bases). Germline-derived CDR1 and CDR2 are SGDLS and YYNGEE. Trimming pared 4 bases from V and 0 bases from J, leaving 11 bases between. The CDR3 is 14 residues long.

Many counts were recorded for this clonotype. The chain links TRBV28 to TRBJ1-1; D unresolved. V lost 6 bases and J lost 0, with 5 bases in between. CDR1 MDHEN and CDR2 SYDVKM come from the germline V gene. The CDR3 loop spans 12 amino acids. In DNA, the CDR3 is TGTGCCAGCAGAATTATGAACACTGAAGCTTTCTTT. Translating gives CASRIMNTEAFF.

This clonotype was seen repeatedly, ten times or more. V usage is TRBV28 and J usage is TRBJ2-7, with a weak D call TRBD1 (5 bases). V shed 4 bases and J shed 6 bases, with 10 bases lying between them. Per germline, CDR1 MDHEN and CDR2 SYDVKM. The CDR3 covers 12 residues. CDR3 residues: CASSSGLGEQYF. As DNA, the CDR3 is TGTGCCAGCAGTTCAGGGCTAGGCGAGCAGTACTTC.

This clonotype has at least ten counts. The CDR3 is CASSLWGGVGRTDTQYF. CDR3 in DNA: TGTGCCAGCAGCTTATGGGGGGGAGTTGGGAGAACAGATACGCAGTATTTT. The chain has TRBV7-2 and TRBJ2-3; the match to TRBD2 covers 7 bases. Trimming took 2 bases from V and 3 from J; bases not matched to a gene: 11. This CDR3 region has 17 residues. Germline-derived CDR1 and CDR2 are SGHTA and FQGNSA. Full variable domain (rest looked up from reference TRBV7-2 and TRBJ2-3): GAGVSQSPSNKVTEKGKDVELRCDPISGHTALYWYRQSLGQGLEFLIYFQGNSAPDKSGLPSDRFSAERTGGSVSTLTIQRTQQEDSAVYLCASSLWGGVGRTDTQYFGPGTRLTVL.

This chain uses TRBV14 with TRBJ2-4; D is possibly TRBD1 (6 bases). Between the trimmed V and J ends, which lost 2 bases and 1 base, there was a span of 9 bases. Looked up from germline, CDR1 is SGHDN and CDR2 is FVKESK. The CDR3 runs to 15 residues. CDR3 sequence (DNA): TGTGCCAGCAGCCAAATAGGGGGTGCCAAAAACATTCAGTACTTC. It encodes CASSQIGGAKNIQYF.

This clonotype was seen at least ten times. The V gene is TRBV20-1, the J gene TRBJ2-1, with TRBD2 identical over 8 bases. The CDR3 has 14 amino acids. Per the germline V gene, CDR1 is DFQATT and CDR2 is SNEGSKA (reference sequence). J was trimmed by 2 bases and V by 6 bases; bases with no gene match: 6. The CDR3 here is CSASSGLPYNEQFF. The CDR3 nucleotides read TGCAGTGCCTCTAGCGGGCTCCCCTACAATGAGCAGTTCTTC.

This clonotype was seen many times. Here the CDR3 DNA reads TGTGCCAGCAGCTCACCATCGACTAGCGGGACTTCAGATACGCAGTATTTT. It yields the protein CASSSPSTSGTSDTQYF. The chain combines TRBV13 with TRBJ2-3; TRBD2 matches 11 bases. CDR3 length: 17 residues. Unmatched junction bases numbered 10, after V lost 4 bases and J lost 4 bases. The germline V gene has CDR1 PRHDT and CDR2 FYEKMQ (reference sequence).

This clonotype was recorded at least ten times. V gene TRBV9 combines with J gene TRBJ2-1, with 14 bases aligning to TRBD2. The germline gives CDR1 SGDLS, CDR2 YYNGEE. The CDR3 totals 18 residues. V gave up 3 bases and J gave up 0 bases; unmatched junction bases: 5. The CDR3 nucleotides are TGTGCCAGCAGCGAGACTAGCGGGAGGGCCCTCTCCTACAATGAGCAGTTCTTC. It translates to CASSETSGRALSYNEQFF.

This clonotype was detected many times. V gene TRBV13 combines with J gene TRBJ1-6; tentative D call: TRBD1 (6 bases). The germline CDR1 and CDR2 sequences are PRHDT and FYEKMQ (reference sequence). The V end lost 5 bases, the J end lost 5 bases, and 16 bases lay between the germline ends. This CDR3 is 16 amino acids long. CDR3 residues: CASSDTTGRDNSPLHF. The CDR3 region has the DNA TGTGCCAGCAGCGATACCACAGGGAGGGATAATTCACCCCTCCACTTT.

Only a few counts were recorded for this clonotype. The chain is built from TRBV7-6 and TRBJ1-1; tentatively, D is TRBD1 (5 bases). CDR1 is SGHVS and CDR2 is FNYEAQ in the germline V gene. CDR3 length: 17 residues. The V gene lost 1 base and the J gene lost 0 bases, with 15 bases spanning the gap. The CDR3 loop reads CASSLESAGFMNTEAFF. The CDR3 nucleotides are TGTGCCAGCAGCTTAGAGTCTGCAGGGTTCATGAACACTGAAGCTTTCTTT.

This clonotype was seen many times. V gene TRBV30 combines with J gene TRBJ1-2; no reliable D call. Trimming took 5 bases from V and 2 from J, leaving 6 bases between them. The CDR3 sequence is 11 residues long. Per the germline V gene, CDR1 is GTSNPN and CDR2 is SVGIG (reference sequence). The chain's CDR3 is CAWSENYGYTF. CDR3 DNA sequence: TGTGCCTGGTCTGAAAACTATGGCTACACCTTC. Full variable domain (remainder filled in from reference TRBV30 and TRBJ1-2): SQTIHQWPATLVQPVGSPLSLECTVEGTSNPNLYWYRQAAGRGLQLLFYSVGIGQISSEVPQNLSASRPQDRQFILSSKKLLLSDSGFYLCAWSENYGYTFGSGTRLTVV.

This clonotype came up many times. The chain links TRBV18 to TRBJ2-1; D gene uncertain. V was cut by 1 base and J by 7 bases, with 11 bases left in between. The CDR3 has 14 amino acids. CDR1 and CDR2 from the germline V gene are KGHSH and LQKENI. CDR3 bases: TGTGCCAGCTCACCACGGCAGGTAGTGAATGAGCAGTTCTTC. Translating it yields CASSPRQVVNEQFF.

This clonotype was counted many times. This chain connects TRBV5-6 to TRBJ2-3; 13 bases align to TRBD2. This CDR3 region has 16 residues. From germline, CDR1 is SGHDT and CDR2 YYEEEE. Trimming removed 4 bases from V and 7 bases from J; junction bases left unmatched: 9. CDR3 residues: CASSPLTSGRSNTQYF. The CDR3 DNA reads as TGTGCCAGCAGCCCCCTGACTAGCGGGAGGTCAAATACGCAGTATTTT.

This clonotype has a handful of counts. The chain is built from TRBV25-1 and TRBJ2-5; 9 nucleotides line up with TRBD1. There are 14 residues in the CDR3. CDR1 and CDR2 from the germline V gene are MGHDK and SYGVNS. The J segment lost 4 bases and the V segment lost 6 bases, leaving 6 bases of the junction unmatched. CDR3 nucleotides: TGTGCCAGCAGAAGACAGGGGGTCGTAGAGACCCAGTACTTC. Protein sequence: CASRRQGVVETQYF.

This clonotype was counted many times. The V and J genes are TRBV7-8 and TRBJ1-4; D uncertain. Germline V gene lookup returns CDR1 SGHVS and CDR2 FQNEAQ. The CDR3 is made up of 19 amino acids. Trimming pared 2 bases from V and 0 bases from J, leaving 19 bases between. The CDR3 region has the DNA TGTGCCAGCAGCTTAATCGCAGGCCCCTTGCCGACAACTAATGAAAAACTGTTTTTT. It translates to CASSLIAGPLPTTNEKLFF.

V and J are TRBV6-4 and TRBJ2-7; D gene uncertain. CDR1 is MRHNA, CDR2 SNTAGT, per germline. This CDR3 has 16 amino acids. Trimming took off 2 bases at V and 0 bases at J, with 14 bases between the two ends. In DNA, the CDR3 is TGTGCCAGCAGTGACCAGGTGGGCTCTAGCTCCTACGAGCAGTACTTC. It codes for CASSDQVGSSSYEQYF.

V gene TRBV4-3 combines with J gene TRBJ2-1, with D perhaps TRBD1 or TRBD2 (6 bases each). Germline V gene sequence: CDR1 LGHNA, CDR2 YSLEER. V was cut by 2 bases and J by 5 bases, with 16 bases left in between. The CDR3 totals 16 residues. DNA for the CDR3: TGCGCCAGCAGCCAACGGCCCGGGGGCTCAGACAATGAGCAGTTCTTC. As protein: CASSQRPGGSDNEQFF.

This clonotype was seen more than once but under ten times. The chain employs TRBV5-1 and TRBJ2-5, with D unresolved. The CDR3 covers 12 residues. Trimming removed 5 bases at V and 2 bases at J, with 7 bases between. Germline V lookup: CDR1 SGHRS, CDR2 YFSETQ. The CDR3 region has the DNA TGCGCCAGCAGACAACAACAAGAGACCCAGTACTTC. This encodes CASRQQQETQYF. The full variable domain, with the rest looked up from reference TRBV5-1 and TRBJ2-5, is KAGVTQTPRYLIKTRGQQVTLSCSPISGHRSVSWYQQTPGQGLQFLFEYFSETQRNKGNFPGRFSGRQFSNSRSEMNVSTLELGDSALYLCASRQQQETQYFGPGTRLLVL.

This clonotype was picked up many times. For the CDR3, the DNA is TGTGCCAGCAGCTGGAAACGGGACAGGGGTAGAAGGACTGAAGCTTTCTTT. This encodes CASSWKRDRGRRTEAFF. The V gene is TRBV7-3, the J gene TRBJ1-1; 10 bases match TRBD1. V dropped 4 bases and J dropped 5; count of bases not matched to a gene: 13. This CDR3 has 17 amino acids. The germline gives CDR1 SGHTA, CDR2 FQGTGA. The full variable domain, completed using reference TRBV7-3 and TRBJ1-1, is GAGVSQTPSNKVTEKGKYVELRCDPISGHTALYWYRQSLGQGPEFLIYFQGTGAADDSGLPNDRFFAVRPEGSVSTLKIQRTERGDSAVYLCASSWKRDRGRRTEAFFGQGTRLTVV.

This chain connects TRBV7-3 to TRBJ2-1; TRBD2 aligns across 12 bases. This CDR3 is 14 amino acids long. V was pared by 4 bases and J by 9 bases, with 4 bases of the junction left unmatched. The germline V gene has CDR1 SGHTA and CDR2 FQGTGA. CDR3 sequence (DNA): TGTGCCAGCAGCTCCTCGGGACTAGCGGGTGAGCAGTTCTTC. It specifies CASSSSGLAGEQFF.

This clonotype was counted many times. The junction shows a germline mismatch at one end, possibly a read error. This chain links TRBV29-1 with TRBJ2-7, with D possibly matching TRBD2 (6 bases). CDR3 size: 14 residues. From germline, CDR1 is SQVTM and CDR2 ANQGSEA. The CDR3 region has the DNA TGCAGTGTTGGCGGGGAAACACCTGACTACGAGCAGTACTTC. This sequence encodes CSVGGETPDYEQYF.

This clonotype has at least ten counts. Here the CDR3 reads CASSRTGTVYEQYF. The DNA for the CDR3 is TGTGCCAGCAGTAGAACCGGGACAGTCTACGAGCAGTACTTC. This rearrangement joins TRBV11-1 to TRBJ2-7; TRBD1 matches 7 bases. The ends lost 6 bases at V and 3 bases at J; junction bases unmatched: 8. CDR1 is SGHAT and CDR2 is FQDESV in the germline V gene (reference sequence). CDR3 size: 14 residues.

This clonotype was seen ten or more times. V gene TRBV27 combines with J gene TRBJ1-5, with D uncertain. The CDR3 contains 14 residues. Germline V gene sequence: CDR1 MNHEY, CDR2 SMNVEV (reference sequence). The V and J ends lost 5 bases and 1 base respectively, with 9 bases between them. CDR3: CASSGQESNQPQHF. As DNA, the CDR3 is TGTGCCAGCAGTGGGCAGGAGAGCAATCAGCCCCAGCATTTT.

This clonotype was observed at least ten times. An end of the junction differs from the germline gene, which may be a read error. J is TRBJ2-7 and V is TRBV6-5; 8 positions match TRBD2. This CDR3 has 15 amino acids. CDR1 and CDR2 (germline): MNHEY, SVGAGI. The CDR3 sequence is CTSSYWAGGTREQYF. As DNA, the CDR3 is TGTACCAGCAGTTACTGGGCGGGAGGAACGCGGGAGCAGTACTTC.

This clonotype was counted many times. The V gene is TRBV19, the J gene TRBJ2-1; a weak D match, TRBD2 (5 bases). V was pared by 5 bases and J by 5 bases, with 19 bases between. CDR1 is LNHDA and CDR2 is SQIVND in the germline V gene (reference sequence). This CDR3 is 16 amino acids long. The CDR3 spells CASSPSTGSGHNEQFF. The CDR3 DNA is TGTGCCAGTAGTCCATCAACGGGGAGCGGCCACAATGAGCAGTTCTTC.